The present TCR beta chain was sequenced within a study of human T cells and chemical hapten exposure. Findings and caveats of the study: TCRs above 1 in 1000 frequency stayed constant with DPC sensitization. Alopecia in the donors means their immune response may deviate from healthy people's.

The CDR3 has 13 residues. The V and J ends lost 9 bases and 2 bases respectively, with 13 bases between them. CDR1 and CDR2 from the germline V gene are ENHRY and SYGVKD. Comment on this clonotype: Antigen specificity is unknown.

As to treatment: therapeutic diphenylcyclopropenone sensitization with weekly scalp DPC. The library attached unique molecular identifiers to individual cDNA molecules. TCRdb ran MiXCR on the reads and lists one entry per CDR3 protein. This sample has about 2,600 distinct CDR3 sequences; 35% to 50% occur once, and the top ten carry about 9.5%. The chain uses TRBV10-3 and TRBJ2-5; tentative D call: TRBD1 (7 bases). The source was whole blood, collected before DPC sensitization or 2, 6, or about 24 weeks after (not recorded which). This TCR came from an adult with alopecia areata. Some clones in this sample may be carry-over from other donors' samples. This table probably holds off-target reads from a library built for another chain. CDR3 amino acids: CAMRRGPQETQYF. The CDR3 bases are TGTGCCATGAGGAGGGGGCCTCAAGAGACCCAGTACTTC.